This record looks at one T cell receptor beta chain sequence and its context. The data originate from a study of cytomegalovirus exposure and HLA in healthy donors. PCR amplification relied on 60 Vbeta primers (plus 13 Jbeta primers). Produced via immunoSEQ multiplex PCR; TCRdb's table is partial and in-frame only. Here the sample spans a few hundred thousand clones, more than 80% being singletons. The clonotype comes from a man aged 25 to 40 in good health and CMV-seronegative. The sample was PBMCs.

In DNA form, the CDR3 reads TGTGCCAGCAGCTTGGAGAGCTCCTATAATTCACCCCTCCACTTT. Protein sequence: CASSLESSYNSPLHF. The chain combines TRBV5-5 with TRBJ1-6; D is undetermined. Germline loops: CDR1 SGHKS, CDR2 YYEKEE (reference sequence). The CDR3 totals 15 residues. The ends were cut back, 0 bases at V and 0 bases at J, with 4 bases in the middle.